Listed below are T cell receptor beta chains from one sample, sequenced in a study of shared clonotypes between healthy human individuals. Profiled with immunoSEQ multiplex PCR; TCRdb holds only in-frame clones, not every one. This sample has more than 400,000 clones; over 70% occur once, and the top ten carry 12%. What was sequenced was PBMCs. Receptor source: a woman aged 40 to 50 in good health. Some clones in this sample may be carry-over from other donors' samples. CDR3s include the opening cysteine and the closing phenylalanine or tryptophan. D genes are given only for firm matches. Clone size is shown for a subset of rows, as once, few, many or a class of expanded clone.

NA,many,TRBJ2-7,TRBV18,TGTGCCAGCTCACAGGAAGACGGATCCTACGAGCAGTACTTC,CASSQEDGSYEQYF
NA,many,TRBJ2-1,TRBV7-3,TGTGCCAGCAGCTTACGGGGGACTCACCTCTACAATGAGCAGTTCTTC,CASSLRGTHLYNEQFF
TRBD1,NA,TRBJ1-2,TRBV15,TGTGCCACCAGTCCCCAGGGGGGGAGCTATGGCTACACCTTC,CATSPQGGSYGYTF
NA,once,TRBJ2-6,TRBV27,TGTGCCAGCAGTGGGGGTACTGTCTCTGGGGCCAACGTCCTGACTTTC,CASSGGTVSGANVLTF
TRBD1,NA,TRBJ1-4,TRBV19,TGTGCCAGTAGTTCCGGACAGGTCTGGGAAAAACTGTTTTTT,CASSSGQVWEKLFF
NA,NA,TRBJ2-1,TRBV27,TGTGCCAGCAGTTTATTGGCTAGCCCCCGACGGGGTGAGCAGTTCTTC,CASSLLASPRRGEQFF
TRBD1,NA,TRBJ2-2,TRBV28,TGTGCCAGCGAGGCAGGGGGCCTCGGGGAGCTGTTTTTT,CASEAGGLGELFF
TRBD1,NA,TRBJ2-3,TRBV18,TGTGCCAGCTCACCACTCCAGCGACAGGGAGATACGCAGTATTTT,CASSPLQRQGDTQYF
TRBD2,NA,TRBJ2-7,TRBV28,TGTGCCAGCAGTTTCTTGACTAGCGGAGCATACGAGCAGTACTTC,CASSFLTSGAYEQYF
TRBD1,NA,TRBJ2-1,TRBV18,TGTGCCAGCTCACCGCTGACAGGGCTTTCCTACAATGAGCAGTTCTTC,CASSPLTGLSYNEQFF
NA,once,TRBJ2-5,TRBV25-1,TGTGCCAGCAGTGAATTCGGGGAAGAGACCCAGTACTTC,CASSEFGEETQYF
NA,NA,TRBJ1-1,TRBV11-2,TGTGCCAGCAGCCAGACAGTCTGGAACACTGAAGCTTTCTTT,CASSQTVWNTEAFF
TRBD1,NA,TRBJ1-1,TRBV18,TGTGCCAGCTCACCGACAGGGGACACTGAAGCTTTCTTT,CASSPTGDTEAFF
NA,once,TRBJ1-1,TRBV2,TGTGCCAGCATGGGCCGGGGGCGGTTCACTGAAGCTTTCTTT,CASMGRGRFTEAFF
NA,NA,TRBJ2-5,TRBV4-3,TGCGCCAGCAGCCAAGATAGGGGAGTCCCAGAGACCCAGTACTTC,CASSQDRGVPETQYF
NA,NA,TRBJ2-7,TRBV7-8,TGTGCCAGCAGCTTAGGAATAGCGCCAACCTACGAGCAGTACTTC,CASSLGIAPTYEQYF
NA,NA,TRBJ1-1,TRBV29-1,TGCAGCGTTGGGGGGCGGTACACTGAAGCTTTCTTT,CSVGGRYTEAFF
NA,NA,TRBJ2-1,TRBV4-1,TGCGCCAGCAGCCAAGAGTGGCGTAGCTCCTACAATGAGCAGTTCTTC,CASSQEWRSSYNEQFF
NA,few,TRBJ2-4,TRBV11-2,TGTGCCAGCAGCTTAGAGCCCATGACTTACAGGAGTAAGTCCAAAAACATTCAGTACTTC,CASSLEPMTYRSKSKNIQYF
NA,NA,TRBJ1-1,TRBV7-2,TGTGCCAGCAGCCCGGGGGGAACGAACACTGAAGCTTTCTTT,CASSPGGTNTEAFF
TRBD2,NA,TRBJ2-3,TRBV15,TGTGCCACCAGCAGTGGGGGGGACGCAGATACGCAGTATTTT,CATSSGGDADTQYF
NA,NA,TRBJ2-1,TRBV27,TGTGCCACCAGGATTAGCTCCTACAATGAGCAGTTCTTC,CATRISSYNEQFF
TRBD1,NA,TRBJ2-1,TRBV29-1,TGCAGCGTTGCGCGGACAGGGGTAAAATCATACAATGAGCAGTTCTTC,CSVARTGVKSYNEQFF
NA,NA,TRBJ2-5,TRBV20-1,TGCAGCCTAGGACAGCAAGAGACCCAGTACTTC,CSLGQQETQYF
NA,many,TRBJ1-2,TRBV19,TGTGCCAGTAGTATCCCAGGACTGAACTATGGCTACACCTTC,CASSIPGLNYGYTF
TRBD2,NA,TRBJ2-7,TRBV5-1,TGCGCCAGCAGCTCGGGACTAGCGGGAGACGAGCAGTACTTC,CASSSGLAGDEQYF
TRBD1,many,TRBJ1-1,TRBV18,TGTGCCAGCTCACCCGACGCTAACAGGGGCACTGAAGCTTTCTTT,CASSPDANRGTEAFF
TRBD1,NA,TRBJ1-4,TRBV27,TGTGCCAGCAGCAAAACCGGGACAGATACCGAAAAACTGTTTTTT,CASSKTGTDTEKLFF
NA,NA,TRBJ1-2,TRBV6-1,TGTGCCAGCACTTGGGCACTTACTTTCTATGGCTACACCTTC,CASTWALTFYGYTF
NA,NA,TRBJ2-1,TRBV5-1,TGCGCCAGCAGCTTGTCAATCGGGGGCGGGGGAACTGAGCAGTTCTTC,CASSLSIGGGGTEQFF
NA,NA,TRBJ2-7,TRBV11-2,TGTGCCAGCAGCTTAAGGGGTGATAGCATCTACGAGCAGTACTTC,CASSLRGDSIYEQYF
NA,NA,TRBJ2-2,TRBV29-1,TGCGGAACAAAGGGCAGGGGCGTCACCGGGGAGCTGTTTTTT,CGTKGRGVTGELFF
NA,NA,TRBJ2-7,TRBV18,TGTGCCAGCTCATTGGGCGGAACCTCCTACGAGCAGTACTTC,CASSLGGTSYEQYF
TRBD2,NA,TRBJ2-7,TRBV28,TGTGCCAGCAACTCGGGACGGCCGGGGGGCGAGCAGTACTTC,CASNSGRPGGEQYF
NA,once,TRBJ1-2,TRBV7-2,TGTGCCAGCAGCTTAGGACAGAATAACTATGGCTACACCTTC,CASSLGQNNYGYTF
NA,NA,TRBJ1-1,TRBV5-1,TGCGCCAGCAGCTTGGCGTCCGACACTGAAGCTTTCTTT,CASSLASDTEAFF
TRBD1,once,TRBJ2-7,TRBV18,TGTGCCAGCTCACCCAGGGGGCGGTACGAGCAGTACTTC,CASSPRGRYEQYF
NA,NA,TRBJ2-2,TRBV6-5,TGTGCCAGCAGCCCATACCCAGGACGGGAGGAGCTGTTTTTT,CASSPYPGREELFF
TRBD1,NA,TRBJ1-4,TRBV28,TGTGCCAGCAGTTTATTTAGGGGGCTTGATGCTGAAAAACTGTTTTTT,CASSLFRGLDAEKLFF
NA,NA,TRBJ2-7,TRBV19,TGTGCCAGTAGTATCGGGTTTGGGAACGAGCAGTACTTC,CASSIGFGNEQYF
TRBD2,few,TRBJ2-7,TRBV6-1,TGTGCCAGCAGTGGGAGCGGGAGGGCCTGGGAGCAGTACTTC,CASSGSGRAWEQYF
NA,NA,TRBJ2-2,TRBV2,TGTGCCAGCACTCCGAGGGCGGTAGCTTCAGGGAACACCGGGGAGCTGTTTTTT,CASTPRAVASGNTGELFF
NA,NA,TRBJ2-1,TRBV5-1,TGCGCCAGCAGCTTGGTTTCCGGCCACAATGAGCAGTTCTTC,CASSLVSGHNEQFF
NA,NA,TRBJ2-7,TRBV4-2,TGTGCCAGCAGCCGCCTCGACCACGAGCAGTACTTC,CASSRLDHEQYF
NA,NA,TRBJ2-1,TRBV5-1,TGCGCCAGCAGCATAACTAGCAATGAGCAGTTCTTC,CASSITSNEQFF
TRBD1,NA,TRBJ1-4,TRBV5-1,TGCGCCAGCAGCTTGGGGGACAGGGATGAAAAACTGTTTTTT,CASSLGDRDEKLFF
NA,NA,TRBJ2-5,TRBV7-3,TGTGCCAGCAGTAGGGACCCTCGGGAGACCCAGTACTTC,CASSRDPRETQYF
TRBD1,few,TRBJ1-2,TRBV6-5,TGTGCCAGCAGTATGGGACAGCCGTCGGGCGGCTACACCTTC,CASSMGQPSGGYTF
NA,NA,TRBJ1-5,TRBV27,TGTGCCAGCAGTCTAAGCGGTCAGGTGGTGAGCTATAGCAATCAGCCCCAGCATTTT,CASSLSGQVVSYSNQPQHF
NA,NA,TRBJ2-7,TRBV27,TGTGCCAGCAGTTTATCGGGCAGCTCCTACGAGCAGTACTTC,CASSLSGSSYEQYF
NA,NA,TRBJ2-7,TRBV9,TGTGCCAGCAGCGATCCTGGCGAGCAGTACTTC,CASSDPGEQYF
NA,NA,TRBJ2-1,TRBV11-2,TGTGCCAGCAGCTTTTCAAGGGTGGGGCGCAATGAGCAGTTCTTC,CASSFSRVGRNEQFF
NA,NA,TRBJ1-1,TRBV6-4,TGTGCCAGCAGTGCACGTATGAACACTGAAGCTTTCTTT,CASSARMNTEAFF
NA,NA,TRBJ2-7,TRBV6-6,TGTGCCAGCAGTTACGAGGGGTACGAGCAGTACTTC,CASSYEGYEQYF